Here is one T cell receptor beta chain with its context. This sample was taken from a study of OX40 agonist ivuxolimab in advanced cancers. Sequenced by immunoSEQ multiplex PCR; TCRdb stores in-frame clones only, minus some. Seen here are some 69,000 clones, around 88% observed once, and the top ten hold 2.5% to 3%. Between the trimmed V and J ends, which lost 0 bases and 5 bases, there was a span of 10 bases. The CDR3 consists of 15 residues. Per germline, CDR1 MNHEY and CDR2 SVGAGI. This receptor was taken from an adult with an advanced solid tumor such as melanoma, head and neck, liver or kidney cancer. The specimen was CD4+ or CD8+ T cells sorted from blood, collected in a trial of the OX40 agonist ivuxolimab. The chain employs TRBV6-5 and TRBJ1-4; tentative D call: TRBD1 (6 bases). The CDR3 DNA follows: TGTGCCAGCAGTTACTCGGGGACACGAAATGAAAAACTGTTTTTT. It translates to CASSYSGTRNEKLFF.